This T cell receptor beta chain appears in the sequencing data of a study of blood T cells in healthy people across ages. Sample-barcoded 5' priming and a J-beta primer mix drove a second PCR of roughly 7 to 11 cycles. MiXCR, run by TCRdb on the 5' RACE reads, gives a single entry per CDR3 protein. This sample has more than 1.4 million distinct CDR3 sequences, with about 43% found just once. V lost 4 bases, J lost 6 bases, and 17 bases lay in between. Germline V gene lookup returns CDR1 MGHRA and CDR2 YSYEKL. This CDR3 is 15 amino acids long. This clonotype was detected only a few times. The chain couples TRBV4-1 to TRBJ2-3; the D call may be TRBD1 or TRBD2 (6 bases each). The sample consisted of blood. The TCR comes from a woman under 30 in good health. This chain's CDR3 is CASSRSGLTGDTQYF. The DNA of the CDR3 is TGCGCCAGCAGCCGCTCAGGACTAACAGGGGATACGCAGTATTTT.